These 9 T cell receptor beta chains came from one sample sequenced in a study of identical twins. TCRdb recomputed calls from the 5' RACE reads with MiXCR, one row per CDR3 protein. The data show about 460,000 distinct CDR3 sequences, 12% to 15% seen once. The same data also contributed to another study, on yellow fever vaccine responses in identical twins.

The sequenced sample was CD4+ T cells sorted from blood. All receptors come from a woman under 30 in good health.

The CDR3 coding sequence is TGTGCCAGCAGTATTAGCGGGAGCCCCATCAATGAGCAGTTCTTC. Protein: CASSISGSPINEQFF. The V call is TRBV6-1, the J call TRBJ2-1, with 9 bases fitting TRBD2. The CDR3 totals 15 residues. Losses at the gene ends were 5 bases for V and 6 bases for J; bases not matched to a gene: 8. Germline V CDR1 and CDR2: MNHNS, SASEGT.

DNA of the CDR3: TGTGCCAGCAGTCTAGGGGTTGTCTCCTACAATGAGCAGTTCTTC. It encodes CASSLGVVSYNEQFF. This rearrangement joins TRBV6-1 to TRBJ2-1, with D possibly being TRBD1 (5 bases). The CDR3 spans 15 residues. The V gene lost 5 bases and the J gene lost 0 bases, with 11 bases spanning the gap. The germline V gene encodes CDR1 MNHNS and CDR2 SASEGT.

This clonotype has more than one count but fewer than ten. This chain connects TRBV6-5 to TRBJ1-1; D remains ambiguous. The germline V gene encodes CDR1 MNHEY and CDR2 SVGAGI. The CDR3 has 13 amino acids. Trimming shortened V by 2 bases and J by 2 bases, and 6 bases separated the two germline ends. The CDR3 spells CASSYEGNTEAFF. The CDR3, as DNA: TGTGCCAGCAGTTACGAAGGAAACACTGAAGCTTTCTTT.

This clonotype turned up a few times. J is TRBJ2-1 and V is TRBV6-2 or TRBV6-3, with TRBD2 matching 8 bases. From germline, CDR1 is MNHEY and CDR2 SVGEGT. Trimming at V came to 1 base and at J to 9 bases, leaving 11 bases not matched to a gene. CDR3 length: 16 amino acids. The DNA for the CDR3 is TGTGCCAGCAGTTACTTCACCACGGGAGGGCCCCCTGAGCAGTTCTTC. The encoded protein is CASSYFTTGGPPEQFF.

This clonotype was detected only a few times. The gene calls are TRBV5-1 and TRBJ2-1; 12 bases match TRBD2. The CDR3 has 16 amino acids. Germline assignment: CDR1 SGHRS and CDR2 YFSETQ. Unmatched junction bases numbered 5, after V lost 3 bases and J lost 4 bases. The DNA of the CDR3 is TGCGCCAGCAGCTGGGGGACTAGCGGGTTATACAATGAGCAGTTCTTC. This gives the protein CASSWGTSGLYNEQFF.

This clonotype was seen more than once but under ten times. J is TRBJ2-4 and V is TRBV18; TRBD2 might be the D (6 bases). The ends were cut back, 3 bases at V and 6 bases at J, with 15 bases in the middle. Germline V CDR1 and CDR2: KGHSH, LQKENI. CDR3 length equals 15 residues. The CDR3, as DNA: TGTGCCAGCTCACCTCGGTCTAGCGAAATAAACATTCAGTACTTC. This encodes CASSPRSSEINIQYF.

The J gene is TRBJ1-2, the V gene TRBV2; D remains unclear. Looked up from germline, CDR1 is SNHLY and CDR2 is FYNNEI. The CDR3 is 11 amino acids. The ends were cut back, 4 bases at V and 4 bases at J, with 4 bases in the middle. In DNA, the CDR3 is TGTGCCAGCAGTGCCCTCTATGGCTACACCTTC. It specifies CASSALYGYTF.

This clonotype came up a few times. This chain connects TRBV12-3 or TRBV12-4 to TRBJ2-7, with TRBD1 matching over 12 bases. The CDR3 is 15 residues long. V shed 7 bases and J 7 bases; nucleotides not matched to a gene: 11. CDR3 sequence: CASTLLGTGGGEQYF. The DNA for the CDR3 is TGTGCCAGCACCCTCCTTGGGACAGGGGGCGGAGAGCAGTACTTC.

The chain combines TRBV20-1 with TRBJ2-4, with a possible D match to TRBD1 (6 bases). CDR3 size: 15 residues. Trimming took 6 bases from V and 0 from J, leaving 15 bases between them. Germline CDR1 DFQATT, CDR2 SNEGSKA (reference sequence). In DNA, the CDR3 is TGCAGTGCCGTAGTGGACAGAGTAGCCAAAAACATTCAGTACTTC. Translation gives CSAVVDRVAKNIQYF.